The 6 T cell receptor beta chains reported below all come from one sample, sequenced in a study of blood T cell repertoires in COVID-19. Only in-frame clones appear in the TCRdb table, and some are missing; sequencing was by immunoSEQ multiplex PCR. The repertoire includes 170,000 or so clones, about 82% of them detected once, and 5.5% to 8% sits in the top ten. The specimen sequenced was peripheral blood. Source of these receptors: a man in his fifties or sixties with active or convalescent COVID-19.

V gene TRBV4-3 combines with J gene TRBJ2-2; 9 positions agree with TRBD2. Germline CDR1 reads LGHNA; CDR2 reads YSLEER. The V and J ends lost 4 bases and 0 bases, in that order; junction bases with no gene match: 0. This CDR3 has 15 residues. In nucleotides, the CDR3 is TGCGCCAGCAGCCGCGGGGGGGCGAACACCGGGGAGCTGTTTTTT. This translates into CASSRGGANTGELFF.

V and J are TRBV12-5 and TRBJ2-3; TRBD1 might be the D (6 bases). The V gene lost 5 bases and the J gene lost 8 bases, with 11 bases spanning the gap. The germline V gene encodes CDR1 LGHNT and CDR2 FRNRAP. This CDR3 has 12 residues. This CDR3 is CASGHEGGTQYF. The CDR3 DNA follows: TGTGCTAGTGGTCACGAAGGGGGTACGCAGTATTTT.

Comments on this clone: This sample includes further DNA sequences coding for the same CDR3. V usage is TRBV4-3 and J usage is TRBJ2-1, with D tentatively TRBD2 (5 bases). The CDR3 is 16 amino acids. The ends were cut back, 1 base at V and 0 bases at J, with 10 bases in the middle. Germline loops: CDR1 LGHNA, CDR2 YSLEER. CDR3 sequence (DNA): TGCGCCAGCAGCCAAGCCAGCGGTAGCTCCTACAATGAGCAGTTCTTC. Amino acid sequence: CASSQASGSSYNEQFF.

The V gene is TRBV12-5, the J gene TRBJ2-1; maybe TRBD1 (5 bases). The CDR3 length is 16 residues. V dropped 1 base and J dropped 2 bases, with 12 bases sitting between them. Germline V gives CDR1 LGHNT, CDR2 FRNRAP. The CDR3: CASGLATGPTYNEQFF. CDR3 DNA: TGTGCTAGTGGTTTGGCAACAGGACCTACCTACAATGAGCAGTTCTTC. Full variable domain (remainder filled in from reference TRBV12-5 and TRBJ2-1): DARVTQTPRHKVTEMGQEVTMRCQPILGHNTVFWYRQTMMQGLELLAYFRNRAPLDDSGMPKDRFSAEMPDATLATLKIQPSEPRDSAVYFCASGLATGPTYNEQFFGPGTRLTVL.

J is TRBJ1-6 and V is TRBV12-3 or TRBV12-4, with a possible D match to TRBD1 (5 bases). V shed 7 bases and J shed 8 bases, with 9 bases lying between them. The CDR3 runs 12 residues. The CDR3 bases are TGTGCCAGCAAACAGGCGGATTCACCCCTCCACTTT. Residues: CASKQADSPLHF.

The chain uses TRBV13 and TRBJ2-1, with 16 bases that match TRBD2. This CDR3 is built from 20 residues. Germline V gene data show CDR1 as PRHDT and CDR2 as FYEKMQ (reference sequence). The trim removed 4 bases at V and 4 bases at J, leaving 13 bases unmatched. The CDR3 protein is CASSSIPGTSGGARYNEQFF. The CDR3, as DNA: TGTGCCAGCAGCTCCATTCCCGGGACTAGCGGGGGGGCAAGGTACAATGAGCAGTTCTTC.